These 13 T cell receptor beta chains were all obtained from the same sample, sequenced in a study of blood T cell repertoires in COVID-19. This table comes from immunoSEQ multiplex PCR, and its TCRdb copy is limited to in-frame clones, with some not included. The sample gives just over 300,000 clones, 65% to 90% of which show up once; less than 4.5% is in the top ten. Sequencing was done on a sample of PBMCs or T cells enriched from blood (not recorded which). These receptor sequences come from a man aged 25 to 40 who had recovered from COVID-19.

In DNA, the CDR3 is TGCGCCAGCAGCTACCAGGACAGGGAATACTCTGGCTACACCTTC. Its protein is CASSYQDREYSGYTF. The rearrangement joins TRBV5-1 to TRBJ1-2, with 8 bases identical to TRBD1. The ends lost 3 bases at V and 7 bases at J; junction bases unmatched: 11. The germline CDR1 and CDR2 sequences are SGHRS and YFSETQ. The CDR3 length is 15 residues.

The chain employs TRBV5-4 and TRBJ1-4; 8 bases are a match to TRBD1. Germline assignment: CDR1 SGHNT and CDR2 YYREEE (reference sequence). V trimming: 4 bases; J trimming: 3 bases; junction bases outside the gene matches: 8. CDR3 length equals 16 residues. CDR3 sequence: CASSPDRANSNEKLFF. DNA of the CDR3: TGTGCCAGCAGCCCGGACAGGGCCAACTCTAATGAAAAACTGTTTTTT. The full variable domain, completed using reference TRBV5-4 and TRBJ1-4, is ETGVTQSPTHLIKTRGQQVTLRCSSQSGHNTVSWYQQALGQGPQFIFQYYREEENGRGNFPPRFSGLQFPNYSSELNVNALELDDSALYLCASSPDRANSNEKLFFGSGTQLSVL.

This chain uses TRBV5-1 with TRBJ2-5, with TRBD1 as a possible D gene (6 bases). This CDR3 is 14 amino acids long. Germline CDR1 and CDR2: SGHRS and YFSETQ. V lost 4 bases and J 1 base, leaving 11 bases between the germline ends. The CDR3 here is CASSRDTSQETQYF. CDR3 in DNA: TGCGCCAGCAGCCGGGACACCTCCCAAGAGACCCAGTACTTC.

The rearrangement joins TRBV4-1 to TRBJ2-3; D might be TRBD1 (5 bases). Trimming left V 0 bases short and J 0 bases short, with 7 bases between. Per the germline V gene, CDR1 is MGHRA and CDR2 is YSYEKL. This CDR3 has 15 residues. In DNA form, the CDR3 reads TGCGCCAGCAGCCAAGATAGGGGAAGCACAGATACGCAGTATTTT. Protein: CASSQDRGSTDTQYF.

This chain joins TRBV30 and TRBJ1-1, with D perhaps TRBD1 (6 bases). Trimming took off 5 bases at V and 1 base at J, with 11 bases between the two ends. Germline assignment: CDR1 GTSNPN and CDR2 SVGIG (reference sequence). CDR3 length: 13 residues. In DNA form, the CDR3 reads TGTGCCTGGGTCAGACAGGCGAACACTGAAGCTTTCTTT. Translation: CAWVRQANTEAFF. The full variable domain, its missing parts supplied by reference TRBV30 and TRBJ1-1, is SQTIHQWPATLVQPVGSPLSLECTVEGTSNPNLYWYRQAAGRGLQLLFYSVGIGQISSEVPQNLSASRPQDRQFILSSKKLLLSDSGFYLCAWVRQANTEAFFGQGTRLTVV.

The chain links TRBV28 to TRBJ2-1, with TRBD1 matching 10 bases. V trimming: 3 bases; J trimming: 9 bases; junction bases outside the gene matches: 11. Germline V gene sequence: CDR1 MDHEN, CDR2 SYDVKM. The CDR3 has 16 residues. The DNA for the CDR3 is TGTGCCAGCAGTTTCCTCCCGGGACAGGGGTCCGGTGAGCAGTTCTTC. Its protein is CASSFLPGQGSGEQFF. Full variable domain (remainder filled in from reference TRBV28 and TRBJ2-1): DVKVTQSSRYLVKRTGEKVFLECVQDMDHENMFWYRQDPGLGLRLIYFSYDVKMKEKGDIPEGYSVSREKKERFSLILESASTNQTSMYLCASSFLPGQGSGEQFFGPGTRLTVL.

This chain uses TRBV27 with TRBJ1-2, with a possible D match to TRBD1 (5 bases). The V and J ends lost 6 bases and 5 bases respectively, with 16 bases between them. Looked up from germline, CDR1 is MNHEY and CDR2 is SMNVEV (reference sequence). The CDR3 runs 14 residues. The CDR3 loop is CASSPTAGLYGYTF. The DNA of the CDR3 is TGTGCCAGCAGCCCGACAGCGGGATTATATGGCTACACCTTC.

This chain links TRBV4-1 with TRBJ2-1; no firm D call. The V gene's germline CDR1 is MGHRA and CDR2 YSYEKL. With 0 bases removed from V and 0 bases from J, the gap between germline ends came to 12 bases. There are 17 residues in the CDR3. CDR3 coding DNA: TGCGCCAGCAGCCAAGAGGCTAGTTCGAGCTCCTACAATGAGCAGTTCTTC. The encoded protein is CASSQEASSSSYNEQFF.

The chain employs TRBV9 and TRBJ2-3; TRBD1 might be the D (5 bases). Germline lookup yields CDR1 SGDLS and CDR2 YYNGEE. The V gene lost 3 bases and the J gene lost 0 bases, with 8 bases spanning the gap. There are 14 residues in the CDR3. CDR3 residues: CASSAQGSTDTQYF. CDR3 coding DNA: TGTGCCAGCAGCGCCCAGGGCAGCACAGATACGCAGTATTTT.

Written as DNA, the CDR3 is TGTGCCAGCAGTGAAATGGGGGCAAGCAATCAGCCCCAGCATTTT. Its protein is CASSEMGASNQPQHF. The chain employs TRBV2 and TRBJ1-5, with a weak D call TRBD1 (6 bases). CDR1 and CDR2 (germline): SNHLY, FYNNEI. The CDR3 loop spans 15 amino acids. Trimming cost V 2 bases and J 1 base, with 9 bases left between them.

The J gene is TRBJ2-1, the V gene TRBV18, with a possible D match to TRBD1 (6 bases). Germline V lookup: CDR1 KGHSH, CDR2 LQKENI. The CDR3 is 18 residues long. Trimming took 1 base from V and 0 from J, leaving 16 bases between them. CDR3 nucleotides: TGTGCCAGCTCACCACAAGGGCCCACAGGGAGCTCCTACAATGAGCAGTTCTTC. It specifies CASSPQGPTGSSYNEQFF.

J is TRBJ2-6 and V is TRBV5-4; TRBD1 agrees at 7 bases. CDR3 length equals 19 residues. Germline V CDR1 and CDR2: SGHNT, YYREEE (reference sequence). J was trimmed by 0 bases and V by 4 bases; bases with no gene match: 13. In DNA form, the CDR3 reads TGTGCCAGCAGCGTACTAACAGGGGTCCCTATCTCTGGGGCCAACGTCCTGACTTTC. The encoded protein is CASSVLTGVPISGANVLTF.

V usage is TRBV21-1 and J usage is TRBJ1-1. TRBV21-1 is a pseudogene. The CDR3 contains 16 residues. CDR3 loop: CASSNFPRRARAGAFF. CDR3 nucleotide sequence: TGTGCCAGCAGCAACTTCCCCCGGAGGGCCCGGGCCGGAGCTTTCTTT.